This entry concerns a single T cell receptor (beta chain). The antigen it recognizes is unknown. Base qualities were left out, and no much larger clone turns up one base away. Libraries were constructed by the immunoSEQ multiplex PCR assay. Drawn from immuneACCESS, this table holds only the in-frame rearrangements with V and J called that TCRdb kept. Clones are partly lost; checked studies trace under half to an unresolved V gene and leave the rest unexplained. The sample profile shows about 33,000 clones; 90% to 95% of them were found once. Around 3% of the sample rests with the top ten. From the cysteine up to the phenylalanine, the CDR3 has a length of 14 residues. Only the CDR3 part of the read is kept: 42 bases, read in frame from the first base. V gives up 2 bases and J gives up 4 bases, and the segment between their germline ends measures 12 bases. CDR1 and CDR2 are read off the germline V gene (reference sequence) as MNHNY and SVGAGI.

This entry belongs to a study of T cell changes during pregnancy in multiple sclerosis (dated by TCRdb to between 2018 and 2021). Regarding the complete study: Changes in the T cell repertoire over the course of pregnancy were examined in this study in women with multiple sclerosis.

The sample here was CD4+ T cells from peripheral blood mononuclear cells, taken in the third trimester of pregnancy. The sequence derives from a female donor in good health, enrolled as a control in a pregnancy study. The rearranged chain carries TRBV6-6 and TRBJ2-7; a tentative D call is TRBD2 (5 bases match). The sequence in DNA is TGTGCCAGCAGTTACAGGGAGTTTATATACGAGCAGTACTTC. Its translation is CASSYREFIYEQYF.